Presented here are 14 T cell receptor beta chains from one specimen sequenced in a study of cytomegalovirus exposure and HLA in healthy donors. The study ran its PCR with 60 Vbeta and 13 Jbeta primers. Here immunoSEQ multiplex PCR was the method, and the copy in TCRdb shows in-frame clones only, minus some. The sample contains 100,000 to 130,000 clones, less than 80% of which appear only once. Sequences were obtained from PBMCs. The receptors shown here come from a man aged 25 to 40 in good health and CMV-seronegative.

V gene TRBV6-5 combines with J gene TRBJ2-7, with 7 bases fitting TRBD1. The V gene's germline CDR1 is MNHEY and CDR2 SVGAGI. There are 13 residues in the CDR3. Trimming at V came to 2 bases and at J to 4 bases, leaving 2 bases not matched to a gene. The CDR3 bases are TGTGCCAGCAGTTACGCACAGGGGTACGAGCAGTACTTC. Amino acids: CASSYAQGYEQYF.

The chain is built from TRBV4-1 and TRBJ2-4; a possible D gene is TRBD2 (6 bases). The CDR3 has 18 amino acids. Per germline, CDR1 MGHRA and CDR2 YSYEKL. The ends were cut back, 0 bases at V and 0 bases at J, with 15 bases in the middle. The CDR3 sequence is CASSQEGGGWVAKNIQYF. CDR3 in DNA: TGCGCCAGCAGCCAAGAGGGGGGAGGTTGGGTAGCCAAAAACATTCAGTACTTC.

This clone was counted a few times. The J gene is TRBJ1-2, the V gene TRBV28; 7 bases are shared with TRBD1. The junction had 6 bases not matched to a gene; V was cut back by 5 bases and J by 3 bases. The germline V gene has CDR1 MDHEN and CDR2 SYDVKM. The CDR3 is made up of 14 amino acids. CDR3 DNA: TGTGCCAGCAGTAAAACGGACAGGTACTATGGCTACACCTTC. Amino acids: CASSKTDRYYGYTF.

V gene TRBV30 combines with J gene TRBJ1-1, with TRBD1 as a possible D gene (5 bases). This CDR3 has 14 residues. Germline V gene lookup returns CDR1 GTSNPN and CDR2 SVGIG (reference sequence). The V end lost 0 bases, the J end lost 4 bases, and 12 bases lay between the germline ends. CDR3 sequence: CAWSVGGAGTEAFF. DNA of the CDR3: TGTGCCTGGAGTGTGGGAGGGGCAGGCACTGAAGCTTTCTTT.

This clone was seen only a few times. The chain links TRBV29-1 to TRBJ1-3, with D unclear. Per the germline V gene, CDR1 is SQVTM and CDR2 is ANQGSEA. With 4 bases removed from V and 1 base from J, the gap between germline ends came to 5 bases. This CDR3 spans 12 amino acids. The CDR3 DNA reads TGCAGCGTTGGGGCGTCTGGAAACACCATATATTTT. Translation gives CSVGASGNTIYF.

The chain combines TRBV15 with TRBJ2-1, with a possible D match to TRBD2 (6 bases). The CDR3 has 12 residues. V gave up 4 bases and J gave up 10 bases, with 11 bases separating them. Germline V gene sequence: CDR1 LNHNV, CDR2 YYDKDF (reference sequence). In DNA form, the CDR3 reads TGTGCCACCAGCACCAGACTAGGGGAGCAGTTCTTC. Protein: CATSTRLGEQFF.

The gene calls are TRBV4-2 and TRBJ1-4; D is unresolved. CDR1 LGHNA and CDR2 YNFKEQ come from the germline V gene. Trimming shortened V by 0 bases and J by 0 bases, and 5 bases separated the two germline ends. The CDR3 is 15 residues long. CDR3 bases: TGTGCCAGCAGCCAAGAGTTAGCAACTAATGAAAAACTGTTTTTT. Its protein is CASSQELATNEKLFF.

This sequence joins TRBV6-5 and TRBJ2-3, with D perhaps TRBD2 (6 bases). Trimming stripped 6 bases from V and 7 bases from J, with 14 bases between. The CDR3 is made up of 13 amino acids. Looked up from germline, CDR1 is MNHEY and CDR2 is SVGAGI. CDR3 loop: CASRTPGRNTQYF. As DNA, the CDR3 is TGTGCCAGCAGAACCCCAGGGAGGAATACGCAGTATTTT.

The chain couples TRBV29-1 to TRBJ2-3, with a possible D match to TRBD2 (5 bases). V lost 4 bases, J lost 2 bases, and 13 bases lay in between. Germline V gives CDR1 SQVTM, CDR2 ANQGSEA. The CDR3 runs to 14 residues. The CDR3: CSVGAERYTDTQYF. CDR3 DNA sequence: TGCAGCGTTGGGGCGGAGCGGTACACAGATACGCAGTATTTT.

The rearrangement joins TRBV5-6 to TRBJ2-1, with D perhaps matching TRBD2 (5 bases). This CDR3 contains 12 residues. V was shortened by 2 bases and J by 10 bases, with 10 bases between the two germline ends. The germline CDR1 and CDR2 sequences are SGHDT and YYEEEE. The CDR3 sequence is CASSLRWEEQFF. The CDR3 coding sequence is TGTGCCAGCAGCTTAAGATGGGAGGAGCAGTTCTTC.

The genes are TRBV7-9 and TRBJ2-7; the match to TRBD1 covers 7 bases. Trimming at V came to 5 bases and at J to 2 bases, leaving 3 bases not matched to a gene. This CDR3 comprises 13 residues. Per germline, CDR1 SEHNR and CDR2 FQNEAQ (reference sequence). CDR3 in amino acids: CASSMGTAYEQYF. The CDR3 nucleotides read TGTGCCAGCAGCATGGGGACAGCCTACGAGCAGTACTTC.

The sample holds one count of this clone. CDR3 loop: CASSLERGGPPQHF. CDR3 DNA sequence: TGTGCCAGCAGCTTAGAGAGGGGAGGTCCGCCCCAGCATTTT. The chain combines TRBV7-8 with TRBJ1-5; perhaps TRBD1 as D (5 bases). V was pared by 1 base and J by 9 bases, with 13 bases between. This CDR3 has 14 residues. Germline V gene sequence: CDR1 SGHVS, CDR2 FQNEAQ.

The chain combines TRBV18 with TRBJ1-6; possibly TRBD1 for D (6 bases). From germline, CDR1 is KGHSH and CDR2 LQKENI. The germline V and J ends were trimmed by 3 bases and 5 bases, with 14 bases remaining between them. CDR3 length equals 16 residues. CDR3 protein: CASSPRQELNNSPLHF. The CDR3 DNA reads as TGTGCCAGCTCACCGAGACAGGAGCTTAATAATTCACCCCTCCACTTT.

The V and J genes are TRBV6-6 and TRBJ1-2; a possible D gene is TRBD1 (6 bases). The CDR3 loop spans 16 amino acids. The germline V and J ends were trimmed by 5 bases and 5 bases, with 21 bases remaining between them. Germline V gene lookup returns CDR1 MNHNY and CDR2 SVGAGI (reference sequence). CDR3 DNA sequence: TGTGCCAGCAGTGTGGGGGGGGCAGGTACAGGGTATGGCTACACCTTC. This sequence encodes CASSVGGAGTGYGYTF.